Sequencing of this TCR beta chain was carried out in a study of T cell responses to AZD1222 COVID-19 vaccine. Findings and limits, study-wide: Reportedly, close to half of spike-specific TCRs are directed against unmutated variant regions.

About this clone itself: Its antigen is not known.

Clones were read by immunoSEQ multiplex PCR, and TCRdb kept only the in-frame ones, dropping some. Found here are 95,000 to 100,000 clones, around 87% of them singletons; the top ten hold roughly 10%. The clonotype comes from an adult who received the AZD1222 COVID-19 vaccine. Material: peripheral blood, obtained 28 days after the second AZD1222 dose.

The CDR3 DNA sequence: TGCGCCAGCAGCCATGGCTGGGGGCTGAGTAATTCACCCCTCCACTTT. It yields the protein CASSHGWGLSNSPLHF. This chain joins TRBV4-1 and TRBJ1-6; D is possibly TRBD1 (6 bases). CDR3 length: 16 residues. Trimming shortened V by 3 bases and J by 6 bases, and 15 bases separated the two germline ends. Germline CDR1 and CDR2: MGHRA and YSYEKL.